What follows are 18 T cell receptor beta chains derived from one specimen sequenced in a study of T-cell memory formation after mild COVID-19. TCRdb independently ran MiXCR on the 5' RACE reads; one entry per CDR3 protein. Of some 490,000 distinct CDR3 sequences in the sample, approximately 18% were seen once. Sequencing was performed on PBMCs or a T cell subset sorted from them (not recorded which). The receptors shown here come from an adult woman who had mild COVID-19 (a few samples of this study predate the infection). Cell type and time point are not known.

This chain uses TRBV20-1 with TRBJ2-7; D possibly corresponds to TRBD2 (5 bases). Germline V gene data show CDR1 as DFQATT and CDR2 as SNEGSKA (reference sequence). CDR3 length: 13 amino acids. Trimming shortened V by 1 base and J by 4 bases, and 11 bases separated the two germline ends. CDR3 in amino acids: CSARVRDRYEQYF. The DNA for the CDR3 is TGCAGTGCTAGAGTTCGGGATCGGTACGAGCAGTACTTC.

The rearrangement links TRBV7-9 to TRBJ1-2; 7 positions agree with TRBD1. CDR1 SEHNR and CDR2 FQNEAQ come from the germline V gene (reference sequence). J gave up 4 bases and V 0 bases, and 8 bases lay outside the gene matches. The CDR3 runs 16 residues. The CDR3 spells CASSLAEVGTAYGYTF. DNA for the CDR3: TGTGCCAGCAGCTTAGCTGAGGTGGGGACAGCCTATGGCTACACCTTC.

Here the CDR3 reads CASSYRGDGNQPQHF. In nucleotides, the CDR3 is TGTGCCAGCAGTTACAGGGGGGATGGCAATCAGCCCCAGCATTTT. The chain joins TRBV6-2 or TRBV6-3 to TRBJ1-5; the D gene is possibly TRBD1 (6 bases). Germline CDR1 reads MNHEY; CDR2 reads SVGEGT. This CDR3 is built from 15 residues. Trimming stripped 2 bases from V and 2 bases from J, with 10 bases between.

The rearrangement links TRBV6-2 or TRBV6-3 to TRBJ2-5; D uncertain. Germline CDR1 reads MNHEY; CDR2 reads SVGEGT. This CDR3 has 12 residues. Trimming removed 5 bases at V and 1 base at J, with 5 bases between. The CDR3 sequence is CASSGFQETQYF. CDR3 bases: TGTGCCAGCAGTGGCTTCCAAGAGACCCAGTACTTC.

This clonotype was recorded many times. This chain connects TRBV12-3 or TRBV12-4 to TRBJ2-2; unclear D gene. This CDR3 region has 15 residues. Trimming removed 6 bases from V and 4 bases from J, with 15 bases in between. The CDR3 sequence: CASRDRPVGTGELFF. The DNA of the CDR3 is TGTGCCAGCAGGGACCGACCGGTGGGCACCGGGGAGCTGTTTTTT.

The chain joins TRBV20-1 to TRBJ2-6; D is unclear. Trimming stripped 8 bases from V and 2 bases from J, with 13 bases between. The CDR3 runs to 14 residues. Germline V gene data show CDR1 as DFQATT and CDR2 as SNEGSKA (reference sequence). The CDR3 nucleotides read TGCAGTACCCCGAACCTTGCTGGGGCCAACGTCCTGACTTTC. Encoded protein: CSTPNLAGANVLTF.

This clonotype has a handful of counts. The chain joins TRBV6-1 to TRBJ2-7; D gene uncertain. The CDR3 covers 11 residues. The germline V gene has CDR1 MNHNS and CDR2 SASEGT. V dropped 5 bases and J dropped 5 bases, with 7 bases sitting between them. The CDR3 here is CASSRSHEQYF. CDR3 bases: TGTGCCAGCAGTAGGAGCCACGAGCAGTACTTC.

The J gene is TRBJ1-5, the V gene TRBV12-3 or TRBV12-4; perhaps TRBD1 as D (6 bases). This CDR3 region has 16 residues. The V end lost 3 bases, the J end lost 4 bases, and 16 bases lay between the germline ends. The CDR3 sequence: CASSFAGARSNQPQHF. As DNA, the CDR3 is TGTGCCAGCAGTTTTGCGGGGGCGAGGTCGAATCAGCCCCAGCATTTT.

This chain's CDR3 is CASSLGARRGNIQYF. For the CDR3, the DNA is TGTGCCAGCAGCTTAGGGGCACGTCGTGGAAACATTCAGTACTTC. The chain couples TRBV11-1 to TRBJ2-4; D is unclear. The CDR3 length is 15 residues. The V end lost 1 base, the J end lost 6 bases, and 13 bases lay between the germline ends. Germline CDR1 and CDR2: SGHAT and FQDESV (reference sequence).

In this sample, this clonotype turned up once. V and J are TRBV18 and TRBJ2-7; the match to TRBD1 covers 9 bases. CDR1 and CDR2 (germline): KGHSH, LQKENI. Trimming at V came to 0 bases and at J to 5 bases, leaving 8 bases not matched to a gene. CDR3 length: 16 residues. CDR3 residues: CASSPPYDRGVNEQYF. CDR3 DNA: TGTGCCAGCTCACCACCGTATGACAGGGGGGTAAACGAGCAGTACTTC.

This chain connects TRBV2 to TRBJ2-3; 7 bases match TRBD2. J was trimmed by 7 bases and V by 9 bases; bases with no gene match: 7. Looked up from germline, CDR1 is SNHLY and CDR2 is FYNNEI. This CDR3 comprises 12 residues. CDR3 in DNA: TGTGCCAGTCGGCGGGAGTCGAATACGCAGTATTTT. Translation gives CASRRESNTQYF.

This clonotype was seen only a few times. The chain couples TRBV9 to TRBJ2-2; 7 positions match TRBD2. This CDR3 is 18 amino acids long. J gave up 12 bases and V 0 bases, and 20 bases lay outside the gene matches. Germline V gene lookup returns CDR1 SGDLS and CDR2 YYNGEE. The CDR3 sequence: CASSVAGGFPVARDQLFF. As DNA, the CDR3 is TGTGCCAGCAGCGTAGCGGGGGGTTTCCCCGTGGCCCGAGACCAGCTGTTTTTT.

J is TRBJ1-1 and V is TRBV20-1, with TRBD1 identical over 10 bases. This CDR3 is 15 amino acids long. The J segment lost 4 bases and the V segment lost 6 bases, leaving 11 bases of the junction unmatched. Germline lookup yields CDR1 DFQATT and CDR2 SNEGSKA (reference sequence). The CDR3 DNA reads TGCAGTGCAGCCCATTGGGACAGGGGTCGCACTGAAGCTTTCTTT. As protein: CSAAHWDRGRTEAFF.

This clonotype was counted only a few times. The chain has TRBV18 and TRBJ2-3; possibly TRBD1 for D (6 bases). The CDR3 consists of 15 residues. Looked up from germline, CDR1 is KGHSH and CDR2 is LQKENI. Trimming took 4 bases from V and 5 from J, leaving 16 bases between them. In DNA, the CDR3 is TGTGCCAGCTCACTACAAACAGGGCAGGGAGATACGCAGTATTTT. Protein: CASSLQTGQGDTQYF.

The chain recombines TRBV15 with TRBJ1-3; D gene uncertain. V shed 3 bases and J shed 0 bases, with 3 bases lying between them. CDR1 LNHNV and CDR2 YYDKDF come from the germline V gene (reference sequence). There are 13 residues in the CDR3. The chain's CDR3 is CATSRASGNTIYF. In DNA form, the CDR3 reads TGTGCCACCAGCAGGGCCTCTGGAAACACCATATATTTT.

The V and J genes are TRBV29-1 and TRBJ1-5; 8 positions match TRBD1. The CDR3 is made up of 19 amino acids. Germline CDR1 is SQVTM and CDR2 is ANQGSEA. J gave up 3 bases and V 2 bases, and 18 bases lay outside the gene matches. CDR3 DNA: TGCAGCGTTGAACAAGAGGACAGGGCCCATGGCGACATCAATCAGCCCCAGCATTTT. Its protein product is CSVEQEDRAHGDINQPQHF.

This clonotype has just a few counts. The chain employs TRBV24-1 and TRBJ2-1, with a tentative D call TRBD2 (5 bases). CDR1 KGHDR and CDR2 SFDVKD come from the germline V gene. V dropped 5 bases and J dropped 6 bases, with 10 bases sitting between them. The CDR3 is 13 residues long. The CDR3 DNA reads TGTGCCACCAGTGGCCCCGGGGTCAATGAGCAGTTCTTC. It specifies CATSGPGVNEQFF.

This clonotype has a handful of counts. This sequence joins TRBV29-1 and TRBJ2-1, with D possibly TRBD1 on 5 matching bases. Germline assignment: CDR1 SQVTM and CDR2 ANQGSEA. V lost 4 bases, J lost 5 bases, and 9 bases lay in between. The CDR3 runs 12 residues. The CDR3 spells CSVGSGNNEQFF. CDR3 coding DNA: TGCAGCGTTGGTTCAGGGAACAATGAGCAGTTCTTC.